A single sample gave rise to the 30 T cell receptor beta chains below, sequenced in a study of response to subunit inactivated influenza vaccine. TCRdb re-analysed the RT-PCR reads in MiXCR, keeping a single row per CDR3 protein. This table has roughly 670,000 distinct CDR3 sequences, 13% to 15% appearing once. Sequenced here: PBMCs from blood, sampled 14 days before vaccination. The receptors were gathered from a middle-aged man who received an inactivated influenza vaccine.

Of note for this clonotype: Just one base apart from a much larger clone, this may be a read error. V and J are TRBV20-1 and TRBJ2-3; D might be TRBD2 (7 bases). The CDR3 extends over 16 amino acids. Germline V gene data show CDR1 as DFQATT and CDR2 as SNEGSKA (reference sequence). The CDR3, as DNA: TGCTGTGCTAGAGATTCACGGGGGGCTTCCGGAGATACGCAGTATTTT. Translation gives CCARDSRGASGDTQYF.

In its sample, this clonotype was seen a few times. The chain recombines TRBV20-1 with TRBJ2-1; D perhaps matches TRBD1 (7 bases). Trimming shortened V by 6 bases and J by 6 bases, and 18 bases separated the two germline ends. The CDR3 runs 14 residues. Germline loops: CDR1 DFQATT, CDR2 SNEGSKA (reference sequence). In DNA, the CDR3 is TGCAGTGCCGCACCGACAGGGAGGCGCAATGAGCAGTTCTTC. Translation: CSAAPTGRRNEQFF.

J is TRBJ2-1 and V is TRBV29-1, with 9 bases aligning to TRBD2. The CDR3 sequence is 13 residues long. V trimming: 1 base; J trimming: 8 bases; junction bases outside the gene matches: 3. Germline values: CDR1 SQVTM, CDR2 ANQGSEA. The DNA for the CDR3 is TGCAGCGTTGAAGCTAGCGGGGAGGATGAGCAGTTCTTC. It specifies CSVEASGEDEQFF.

The sample holds a few counts of this clonotype. The V call is TRBV18, the J call TRBJ2-1; D remains unclear. The CDR3 has 16 residues. Deletions cut 1 base from V and 5 bases from J, with 15 bases between. CDR1 KGHSH and CDR2 LQKENI come from the germline V gene. The CDR3 reads CASSPRSAGYHNEQFF. The CDR3 nucleotides read TGTGCCAGCTCACCACGGTCGGCCGGGTACCACAATGAGCAGTTCTTC.

The chain couples TRBV29-1 to TRBJ2-3, with D possibly being TRBD1 or TRBD2 (6 bases each). CDR1 is SQVTM and CDR2 is ANQGSEA in the germline V gene. V lost 3 bases and J 3 bases, leaving 19 bases between the germline ends. This CDR3 is built from 16 residues. Here the CDR3 DNA reads TGCAGCGTTGATAAGTGGGGTCAGGGGAGGACAGATACGCAGTATTTT. Its translation: CSVDKWGQGRTDTQYF.

This clonotype was picked up a small number of times. The chain combines TRBV3-1 with TRBJ2-1; 12 bases are a match to TRBD2. The V segment lost 4 bases and the J segment 10 bases; nucleotides outside the gene matches: 8. The CDR3 has 15 amino acids. CDR1 is LGHDT, CDR2 YNNKEL, per germline (reference sequence). The CDR3 region is CASSRSSGGALEQFF. CDR3 in DNA: TGTGCCAGCAGCCGTTCTAGCGGGGGGGCCTTGGAGCAGTTCTTC.

J is TRBJ1-4 and V is TRBV5-1; TRBD1 matches at 7 bases. Germline CDR1 SGHRS, CDR2 YFSETQ. This CDR3 has 15 amino acids. V was pared by 4 bases and J by 8 bases, with 11 bases of the junction left unmatched. The CDR3 here is CASSRRQGRGEKLFF. The CDR3 DNA is TGCGCCAGCAGCCGACGACAGGGTCGAGGGGAAAAACTGTTTTTT.

This clonotype appeared a few times. This chain connects TRBV29-1 to TRBJ2-1, with unresolved D. This CDR3 has 13 residues. Germline CDR1 and CDR2: SQVTM and ANQGSEA. Trimming left V 2 bases short and J 6 bases short, with 11 bases between. CDR3 in DNA: TGCAGCGTTGAAAGAGTTGCGGTCAATGAGCAGTTCTTC. It translates to CSVERVAVNEQFF.

The chain carries TRBV5-4 and TRBJ2-7, with a tentative D call TRBD2 (6 bases). The CDR3 has 15 amino acids. CDR1 is SGHNT, CDR2 YYREEE, per germline (reference sequence). V was clipped by 4 bases and J by 0 bases, with 14 bases between them. The CDR3 sequence: CASSRSGGTSYEQYF. CDR3 DNA: TGTGCCAGCAGCCGCTCGGGCGGGACCTCCTACGAGCAGTACTTC.

The chain recombines TRBV6-1 with TRBJ2-2; 7 bases line up with TRBD1. The CDR3 is made up of 13 amino acids. J lost 6 bases, V lost 5 bases, and 3 bases had no gene match. CDR1 and CDR2 from the germline V gene are MNHNS and SASEGT. Here the CDR3 DNA reads TGTGCCAGCAGTACAGGGGATGCCGGGGAGCTGTTTTTT. As protein: CASSTGDAGELFF.

This clonotype was observed a few times. The chain is built from TRBV6-2 or TRBV6-3 and TRBJ2-2, with TRBD2 identical over 15 bases. This CDR3 is 18 amino acids long. Germline V CDR1 and CDR2: MNHEY, SVGEGT. V gave up 2 bases and J gave up 6 bases; unmatched junction bases: 7. CDR3 amino acids: CASSYPGLAGGSSGELFF. DNA of the CDR3: TGTGCCAGCAGTTACCCCGGACTAGCGGGAGGGTCATCCGGGGAGCTGTTTTTT.

This clonotype has a handful of counts. V usage is TRBV5-4 and J usage is TRBJ1-2; D call uncertain. CDR1 is SGHNT, CDR2 YYREEE, per germline (reference sequence). There are 16 residues in the CDR3. The ends were cut back, 1 base at V and 2 bases at J, with 15 bases in the middle. The DNA for the CDR3 is TGTGCCAGCAGCTTGAAGGGAGCCGAATGGAACTATGGCTACACCTTC. The encoded protein is CASSLKGAEWNYGYTF. Full variable domain (remainder filled in from reference TRBV5-4 and TRBJ1-2): ETGVTQSPTHLIKTRGQQVTLRCSSQSGHNTVSWYQQALGQGPQFIFQYYREEENGRGNFPPRFSGLQFPNYSSELNVNALELDDSALYLCASSLKGAEWNYGYTFGSGTRLTVV.

Many counts were recorded for this clonotype. The V gene is TRBV12-3 or TRBV12-4, the J gene TRBJ1-4; D uncertain. The germline V and J ends were trimmed by 4 bases and 6 bases, with 6 bases remaining between them. The CDR3 sequence is 12 residues long. Written as DNA, the CDR3 is TGTGCCAGCAGTTGGGGTTATGAAAAACTGTTTTTT. It yields the protein CASSWGYEKLFF.

This clonotype occurred once. At one of its ends the junction is not consistent with the germline gene, which may arise from a read error. The chain recombines TRBV7-8 with TRBJ2-7, with 8 nucleotides matching TRBD2. The CDR3 is 14 residues long. From germline, CDR1 is SGHVS and CDR2 FQNEAQ. The CDR3 DNA reads TGTGCCAGCAGCTTTGCGGGAGGAGGCTACGAGCGGTACTTC. This translates into CASSFAGGGYERYF.

This clonotype was counted between two and nine times. This chain links TRBV4-3 with TRBJ1-4; tentatively, D is TRBD1 (5 bases). Germline V CDR1 and CDR2: LGHNA, YSLEER. Trimming removed 0 bases from V and 7 bases from J, with 15 bases in between. This CDR3 comprises 16 residues. CDR3 coding DNA: TGCGCCAGCAGCCAAGAGTCTGGGGCTAGCCGTGAAAAACTGTTTTTT. This codes for CASSQESGASREKLFF.

The V call is TRBV28, the J call TRBJ1-2; 7 nucleotides align to TRBD1. Germline CDR1 and CDR2: MDHEN and SYDVKM. Losses at the gene ends were 4 bases for V and 8 bases for J; bases not matched to a gene: 16. This CDR3 is built from 16 residues. In DNA, the CDR3 is TGTGCCAGCAGTTCCCCTTCCCGTGACAGGGAATCGGGCTACACCTTC. It yields the protein CASSSPSRDRESGYTF.

This CDR3 reads CATSDSRRLPNTDTQYF. CDR3 coding DNA: TGTGCCACCAGTGACTCTCGGAGACTACCGAACACAGATACGCAGTATTTT. The chain employs TRBV24-1 and TRBJ2-3; D perhaps matches TRBD2 (5 bases). Germline-derived CDR1 and CDR2 are KGHDR and SFDVKD. Trimming shortened V by 4 bases and J by 2 bases, and 18 bases separated the two germline ends. The CDR3 length is 17 residues.

This rearrangement joins TRBV6-2 or TRBV6-3 to TRBJ2-2; TRBD2 is a possible D gene (7 bases). The CDR3 covers 16 residues. Germline CDR1 is MNHEY and CDR2 is SVGEGT. V lost 7 bases, J lost 7 bases, and 22 bases lay in between. CDR3 sequence reads: CASIPQGLPLIGELFF. CDR3 bases: TGTGCCAGCATCCCACAGGGACTACCACTGATCGGGGAGCTGTTTTTT.

This chain connects TRBV7-2 to TRBJ1-3, with D unclear. Trimming took off 5 bases at V and 1 base at J, with 15 bases between the two ends. In germline, CDR1 is SGHTA, CDR2 FQGNSA. This CDR3 spans 16 amino acids. In DNA form, the CDR3 reads TGTGCCAGCAGCGCTCAGCCGGCAGGATCTGGAAACACCATATATTTT. Protein product: CASSAQPAGSGNTIYF.

The table lists this clonotype with a few counts. The J gene is TRBJ2-5, the V gene TRBV7-2; D unclear. Trimming stripped 1 base from V and 7 bases from J, with 10 bases between. Looked up from germline, CDR1 is SGHTA and CDR2 is FQGNSA. The CDR3 is 13 residues long. CDR3 residues: CASSLEYKGTQYF. The CDR3 nucleotides read TGTGCCAGCAGCTTAGAGTACAAGGGGACCCAGTACTTC.

This clonotype was seen a handful of times. The CDR3 protein is CSVEGSNSYEQYF. The CDR3 nucleotides are TGCAGCGTTGAGGGGAGTAACTCCTACGAGCAGTACTTC. The chain employs TRBV29-1 and TRBJ2-7, with D perhaps TRBD2 (5 bases). The V gene lost 3 bases and the J gene lost 0 bases, with 9 bases spanning the gap. The CDR3 covers 13 residues. Per germline, CDR1 SQVTM and CDR2 ANQGSEA.

This clonotype occurred a few times. The chain uses TRBV7-2 and TRBJ1-2; weak D call: TRBD1 (5 bases). V was cut by 6 bases and J by 2 bases, with 16 bases left in between. Germline assignment: CDR1 SGHTA and CDR2 FQGNSA. The CDR3 spans 15 residues. CDR3 region: CASSPRGDVNYGYTF. DNA for the CDR3: TGTGCCAGCAGTCCCCGGGGGGACGTAAACTATGGCTACACCTTC. Full variable domain (missing parts from reference TRBV7-2 and TRBJ1-2): GAGVSQSPSNKVTEKGKDVELRCDPISGHTALYWYRQSLGQGLEFLIYFQGNSAPDKSGLPSDRFSAERTGGSVSTLTIQRTQQEDSAVYLCASSPRGDVNYGYTFGSGTRLTVV.

This clonotype was seen a few times. J is TRBJ2-1 and V is TRBV10-3, with 8 bases matching TRBD2. This CDR3 is 15 amino acids long. Per germline, CDR1 ENHRY and CDR2 SYGVKD. The V segment lost 0 bases and the J segment 6 bases; nucleotides outside the gene matches: 4. DNA for the CDR3: TGTGCCATCAGTGAGTCCGGGACTAGATTCAATGAGCAGTTCTTC. Encoded protein: CAISESGTRFNEQFF.

Only a few counts were recorded for this clonotype. The chain employs TRBV7-3 and TRBJ2-2, with D tentatively TRBD2 (6 bases). The CDR3 runs 15 residues. In germline, CDR1 is SGHTA, CDR2 FQGTGA. The ends were cut back, 4 bases at V and 8 bases at J, with 17 bases in the middle. Written as DNA, the CDR3 is TGTGCCAGCAGCTCCTTAAGTGGCGGGAATGGGGAGCTGTTTTTT. Its protein product is CASSSLSGGNGELFF.

The table lists this clonotype with a few counts. This sequence joins TRBV9 and TRBJ1-3; D is undetermined. Germline V lookup: CDR1 SGDLS, CDR2 YYNGEE. This CDR3 region has 16 residues. V was cut by 0 bases and J by 4 bases, with 14 bases left in between. The CDR3 region is CASSVGIGALGNTIYF. The CDR3 DNA reads TGTGCCAGCAGCGTAGGGATAGGTGCCTTAGGAAACACCATATATTTT.

The V gene is TRBV5-1, the J gene TRBJ2-5; 7 bases line up with TRBD1. The CDR3 runs to 14 residues. The germline gives CDR1 SGHRS, CDR2 YFSETQ. The V segment lost 4 bases and the J segment 2 bases; nucleotides outside the gene matches: 5. CDR3 in DNA: TGCGCCAGCAGCAAGGGGGACAGTCAAGAGACCCAGTACTTC. Protein: CASSKGDSQETQYF.

This clonotype was detected a few times. This rearrangement joins TRBV4-1 to TRBJ2-1; 8 bases are shared with TRBD2. The CDR3 contains 17 residues. Germline-derived CDR1 and CDR2 are MGHRA and YSYEKL. Trimming at V came to 0 bases and at J to 1 base, leaving 5 bases not matched to a gene. CDR3 amino acids: CASSQDRVAGSYNEQFF. Written as DNA, the CDR3 is TGCGCCAGCAGCCAAGATCGGGTAGCGGGGTCCTACAATGAGCAGTTCTTC.

This clonotype was seen at least ten times. The rearrangement uses TRBV7-2 and TRBJ2-1; 8 positions agree with TRBD1. The V gene's germline CDR1 is SGHTA and CDR2 FQGNSA. This CDR3 has 16 residues. Losses at the gene ends were 1 base for V and 0 bases for J; bases not matched to a gene: 2. In nucleotides, the CDR3 is TGTGCCAGCAGCTTAGACGGGACAGGCTCCTACAATGAGCAGTTCTTC. It yields the protein CASSLDGTGSYNEQFF.

This clonotype was detected only a few times. The junction differs from germline at one of its ends, possibly a read error. This chain connects TRBV11-2 to TRBJ2-1, with 7 positions matching TRBD1. Germline CDR1 reads SGHAT; CDR2 reads FQNNGV. The CDR3 has 14 amino acids. CDR3 sequence reads: CASSRERLGTVTLF. CDR3 nucleotides: TGTGCCAGCAGCCGCGAACGACTGGGGACAGTTACGCTCTTC.

This chain uses TRBV14 with TRBJ1-2, with a weak D call TRBD1 (6 bases). V was shortened by 0 bases and J by 4 bases, with 9 bases between the two germline ends. This CDR3 spans 14 amino acids. Germline V CDR1 and CDR2: SGHDN, FVKESK. CDR3 sequence: CASSQDKQGYGYTF. CDR3 nucleotides: TGTGCCAGCAGCCAAGATAAACAGGGCTATGGCTACACCTTC.